The 19 T cell receptor beta chains below all came from one sample that was sequenced in a study of CD8+CD57+ T cells in acquired aplastic anemia. TCR beta VDJ and CDR3 profiling used genomic DNA as template. TCRdb used MiXCR to reprocess the reads, holding one entry per CDR3 protein. The table shows about 110,000 distinct CDR3 sequences, with around half occurring only once. The sequenced sample was sorted CD4+, CD8+, or CD8+CD57+ T cells (not recorded which) from PBMCs. These receptors came from a human donor in good health, serving as a control.

This chain connects TRBV19 to TRBJ2-7, with a tentative D call TRBD1 (6 bases). Trimming cost V 3 bases and J 0 bases, with 12 bases left between them. CDR3 size: 15 residues. Looked up from germline, CDR1 is LNHDA and CDR2 is SQIVND (reference sequence). CDR3 sequence: CASSIRTASSYEQYF. CDR3 DNA sequence: TGTGCCAGTAGTATCAGGACAGCCAGCTCCTACGAGCAGTACTTC.

In this sample, this clonotype turned up a few times. The chain employs TRBV10-1 and TRBJ2-7; D is perhaps TRBD1 (6 bases). This CDR3 has 16 amino acids. Germline CDR1 reads WNHNN; CDR2 reads SYGVQD (reference sequence). Trimming stripped 4 bases from V and 2 bases from J, with 18 bases between. CDR3 nucleotide sequence: TGCGCCAGCAGTGGCTCTGTAGGCAGGGGAACCTACGAGCAGTACTTC. The encoded protein is CASSGSVGRGTYEQYF.

This clonotype has a count of ten or more. The chain is built from TRBV7-9 and TRBJ1-4, with 7 bases matching TRBD1. CDR1 and CDR2 (germline): SEHNR, FQNEAQ (reference sequence). The CDR3 is made up of 15 amino acids. V trimming: 5 bases; J trimming: 3 bases; junction bases outside the gene matches: 6. The CDR3 coding sequence is TGTGCCAGCAGCCGGGGGGGGACAGCTAATGAAAAACTGTTTTTT. Its translation is CASSRGGTANEKLFF.

The V call is TRBV7-9, the J call TRBJ2-7, with D uncertain. Germline lookup yields CDR1 SEHNR and CDR2 FQNEAQ (reference sequence). The CDR3 is 14 amino acids. Deletions cut 5 bases from V and 0 bases from J, with 11 bases between. The DNA for the CDR3 is TGTGCCAGCAGCGAAATTGGCAGCTCCTACGAGCAGTACTTC. This translates into CASSEIGSSYEQYF.

The gene calls are TRBV24-1 and TRBJ1-5, with D possibly matching TRBD1 (5 bases). Trimming took off 1 base at V and 7 bases at J, with 7 bases between the two ends. Germline V gives CDR1 KGHDR, CDR2 SFDVKD. The CDR3 has 13 amino acids. The CDR3 DNA sequence: TGTGCCACCAGTGATTTCTCAGGGCAGCCCCAGCATTTT. Protein: CATSDFSGQPQHF.

This rearrangement joins TRBV19 to TRBJ1-1; no clear D. V lost 1 base, J lost 4 bases, and 7 bases lay in between. Germline V gene lookup returns CDR1 LNHDA and CDR2 SQIVND (reference sequence). The CDR3 contains 13 residues. CDR3 sequence: CASSIGAGTEAFF. In DNA, the CDR3 is TGTGCCAGTAGTATAGGGGCAGGCACTGAAGCTTTCTTT.

In its sample, this clonotype was seen many times. The chain joins TRBV30 to TRBJ2-7, with 7 bases lining up with TRBD2. Germline V lookup: CDR1 GTSNPN, CDR2 SVGIG (reference sequence). The CDR3 has 13 residues. The V gene end was trimmed by 3 bases and the J gene end by 3 bases; junction bases not matched to a gene: 5. The CDR3 DNA sequence: TGTGCCTGGAGGGTGGGGGGGGGCTACGAGCAGTACTTC. Protein: CAWRVGGGYEQYF.

The CDR3 is CAISGGEGSDYGYTF. CDR3 bases: TGTGCCATCAGTGGGGGAGAGGGGAGCGACTATGGCTACACCTTC. The chain is built from TRBV10-3 and TRBJ1-2; TRBD1 might be the D (5 bases). V dropped 4 bases and J dropped 3 bases, with 15 bases sitting between them. The CDR3 is 15 amino acids. Looked up from germline, CDR1 is ENHRY and CDR2 is SYGVKD.

This clonotype was found many times. This chain joins TRBV19 and TRBJ1-1; possibly TRBD1 for D (6 bases). Trimming cost V 2 bases and J 1 base, with 17 bases left between them. Germline assignment: CDR1 LNHDA and CDR2 SQIVND (reference sequence). The CDR3 loop spans 17 amino acids. CDR3 bases: TGTGCCAGTAGTATATTAATCGGGGGGCTAGCGAACACTGAAGCTTTCTTT. It translates to CASSILIGGLANTEAFF.

At least ten counts were recorded for this clonotype. The rearrangement uses TRBV11-2 and TRBJ2-1; D is undetermined. The CDR3 has 13 amino acids. The V end lost 7 bases, the J end lost 8 bases, and 15 bases lay between the germline ends. Germline V gives CDR1 SGHAT, CDR2 FQNNGV. CDR3 sequence reads: CASTPSGYYEQFF. The CDR3 DNA follows: TGTGCCAGCACCCCTAGTGGGTATTATGAGCAGTTCTTC.

The CDR3 reads CASSLMGGAETQYF. In DNA, the CDR3 is TGTGCCAGCAGCTTAATGGGGGGGGCGGAGACCCAGTACTTC. The chain joins TRBV7-3 to TRBJ2-5; D might be TRBD2 (7 bases). V lost 1 base, J lost 5 bases, and 11 bases lay in between. The CDR3 contains 14 residues. Germline V gene sequence: CDR1 SGHTA, CDR2 FQGTGA. The full variable domain, with the rest looked up from reference TRBV7-3 and TRBJ2-5, is GAGVSQTPSNKVTEKGKYVELRCDPISGHTALYWYRQSLGQGPEFLIYFQGTGAADDSGLPNDRFFAVRPEGSVSTLKIQRTERGDSAVYLCASSLMGGAETQYFGPGTRLLVL.

This clonotype was counted a single time. The chain has TRBV4-1 and TRBJ1-2; 8 bases are shared with TRBD1. Germline V gene lookup returns CDR1 MGHRA and CDR2 YSYEKL. After removal of 7 bases from V and 4 bases from J, the junction contained 11 bases not matched to a gene. The CDR3 is 15 residues long. This CDR3 reads CASTRGPGGSYGYTF. DNA of the CDR3: TGCGCCAGCACCCGGGGCCCAGGGGGCAGCTATGGCTACACCTTC.

The gene calls are TRBV2 and TRBJ2-5, with 8 nucleotides matching TRBD2. Germline loops: CDR1 SNHLY, CDR2 FYNNEI. The CDR3 has 15 amino acids. The V segment lost 7 bases and the J segment 4 bases; nucleotides outside the gene matches: 11. The CDR3 DNA reads as TGTGCCAGCACCCTGAGCGGGGGCGGGTTAGAGACCCAGTACTTC. It yields the protein CASTLSGGGLETQYF.

The chain employs TRBV2 and TRBJ1-2; D uncertain. The ends were cut back, 6 bases at V and 6 bases at J, with 14 bases in the middle. Germline CDR1 SNHLY, CDR2 FYNNEI. This CDR3 region has 13 residues. This CDR3 is CASRKGYVDGYTF. Written as DNA, the CDR3 is TGTGCCAGCAGGAAAGGTTATGTAGATGGCTACACCTTC. Together with reference TRBV2 and TRBJ1-2, the CDR3 gives the full variable domain: EPEVTQTPSHQVTQMGQEVILRCVPISNHLYFYWYRQILGQKVEFLVSFYNNEISEKSEIFDDQFSVERPDGSNFTLKIRSTKLEDSAMYFCASRKGYVDGYTFGSGTRLTVV.

The sample holds many counts of this clonotype. The rearrangement uses TRBV6-5 and TRBJ2-7; TRBD2 might be the D (5 bases). The CDR3 runs 16 residues. CDR1 MNHEY and CDR2 SVGAGI come from the germline V gene. V was trimmed by 0 bases and J by 4 bases, leaving 16 bases between them. The chain's CDR3 is CASSYSEGAKSYEQYF. The CDR3 region has the DNA TGTGCCAGCAGTTACTCAGAGGGAGCTAAATCTTACGAGCAGTACTTC.

This clonotype was seen repeatedly, ten times or more. V is TRBV6-1 and J is TRBJ2-7; 7 nucleotides match TRBD1. J was trimmed by 0 bases and V by 6 bases; bases with no gene match: 11. CDR1 and CDR2 from the germline V gene are MNHNS and SASEGT. This CDR3 has 16 amino acids. CDR3 protein: CASRGPGGSSSYEQYF. The DNA for the CDR3 is TGTGCCAGCAGGGGCCCAGGGGGTTCCAGCTCCTACGAGCAGTACTTC.

This chain joins TRBV20-1 and TRBJ2-5, with TRBD2 identical over 10 bases. Germline V gives CDR1 DFQATT, CDR2 SNEGSKA (reference sequence). This CDR3 has 14 residues. The trim removed 3 bases at V and 6 bases at J, leaving 7 bases unmatched. CDR3: CSASLSSGGKTQYF. CDR3 in DNA: TGCAGTGCTAGCCTATCTAGCGGGGGTAAGACCCAGTACTTC.

The chain has TRBV20-1 and TRBJ1-4; D is perhaps TRBD1 (5 bases). This CDR3 is 13 amino acids long. Trimming stripped 4 bases from V and 7 bases from J, with 13 bases between. In germline, CDR1 is DFQATT, CDR2 SNEGSKA (reference sequence). The CDR3 region has the DNA TGCAGTGCTACGGGGGGGAATGGTGAAAAACTGTTTTTT. Protein product: CSATGGNGEKLFF.

This clonotype was seen ten or more times. The chain recombines TRBV4-3 with TRBJ1-6; no clear D gene. Germline V gene lookup returns CDR1 LGHNA and CDR2 YSLEER. The CDR3 extends over 13 amino acids. Between the trimmed V and J ends, which lost 1 base and 13 bases, there was a span of 11 bases. The CDR3 sequence: CASSQGFMQPLHF. The DNA of the CDR3 is TGCGCCAGCAGCCAAGGTTTTATGCAGCCCCTCCACTTT.